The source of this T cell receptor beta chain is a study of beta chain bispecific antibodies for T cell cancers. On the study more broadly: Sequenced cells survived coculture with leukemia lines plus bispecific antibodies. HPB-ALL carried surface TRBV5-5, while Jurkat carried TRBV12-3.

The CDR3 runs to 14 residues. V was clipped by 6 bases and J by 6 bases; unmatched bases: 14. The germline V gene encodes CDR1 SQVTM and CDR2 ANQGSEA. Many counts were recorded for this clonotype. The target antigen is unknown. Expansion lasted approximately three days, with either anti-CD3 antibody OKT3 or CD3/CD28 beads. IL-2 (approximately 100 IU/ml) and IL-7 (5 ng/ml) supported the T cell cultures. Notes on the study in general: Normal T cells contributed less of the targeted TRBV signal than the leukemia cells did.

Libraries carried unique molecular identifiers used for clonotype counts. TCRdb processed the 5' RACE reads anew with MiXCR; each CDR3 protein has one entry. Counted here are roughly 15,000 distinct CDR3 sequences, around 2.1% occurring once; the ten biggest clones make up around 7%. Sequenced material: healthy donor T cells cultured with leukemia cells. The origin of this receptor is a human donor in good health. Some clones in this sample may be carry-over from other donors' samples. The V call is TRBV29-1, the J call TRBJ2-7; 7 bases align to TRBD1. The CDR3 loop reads CSVRSDRSISEQYF. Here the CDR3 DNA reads TGCAGCGTCCGATCGGACAGGTCAATCAGCGAGCAGTACTTC.